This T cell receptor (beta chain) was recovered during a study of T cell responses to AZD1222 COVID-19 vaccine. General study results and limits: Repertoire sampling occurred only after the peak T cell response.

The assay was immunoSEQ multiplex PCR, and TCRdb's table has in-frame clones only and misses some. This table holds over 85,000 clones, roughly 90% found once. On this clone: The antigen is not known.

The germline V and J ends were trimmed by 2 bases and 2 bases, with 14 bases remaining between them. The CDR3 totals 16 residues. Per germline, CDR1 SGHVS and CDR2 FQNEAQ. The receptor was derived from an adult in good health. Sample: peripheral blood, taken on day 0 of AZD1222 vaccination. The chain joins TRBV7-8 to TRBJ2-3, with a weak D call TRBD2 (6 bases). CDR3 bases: TGTGCCAGCAGCTTACGGGGACCGGGGGACACAGATACGCAGTATTTT. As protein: CASSLRGPGDTDTQYF.